Given below is one T cell receptor (beta chain) in context. What it binds is not known. Germline V gives CDR1 GTSNPN, CDR2 SVGIG (reference sequence). The germline V and J ends were trimmed by 2 bases and 3 bases, with 11 bases remaining between them. This CDR3 contains 14 residues. Measured with immunoSEQ multiplex PCR; TCRdb has only the in-frame clones, and not every one. The repertoire has about 170,000 clones, approximately 90% of them found once; the top ten carry about 1.6%. The data belong to a study of T cell responses to AZD1222 COVID-19 vaccine. Overall study findings and caveats: Of the AZD1222 recipients, only five to seven were seropositive at baseline.

J is TRBJ1-5 and V is TRBV30, with unresolved D. Sequenced here: peripheral blood, sampled on day 0 of AZD1222 vaccination. The sequence was obtained from an adult in good health. CDR3 bases: TGTGCCTGGAGTCCACGGGGAAACAATCAGCCCCAGCATTTT. Its translation: CAWSPRGNNQPQHF.